A single sample gave rise to the 4 T cell receptor beta chains below, sequenced in a study of blood T cell repertoires in COVID-19. Data came from immunoSEQ multiplex PCR; TCRdb stores just in-frame clones and leaves some out. The sample lists around 250,000 clones, roughly 88% occurring once. Input material: PBMCs or T cells enriched from blood (not recorded which). The receptors derive from a woman between 45 and 60 years old who had recovered from COVID-19.

V and J are TRBV28 and TRBJ1-4; D might be TRBD1 (5 bases). V was pared by 6 bases and J by 7 bases, with 18 bases between. Germline V gene lookup returns CDR1 MDHEN and CDR2 SYDVKM. This CDR3 spans 15 amino acids. DNA for the CDR3: TGTGCCAGCAGCTCCGGACACTCATCGGGTGAAAAACTGTTTTTT. It encodes CASSSGHSSGEKLFF.

J is TRBJ2-4 and V is TRBV11-3, with D possibly matching TRBD2 (7 bases). The CDR3 runs to 13 residues. V was shortened by 11 bases and J by 2 bases, with 13 bases between the two germline ends. CDR1 and CDR2 (germline): SGHNT, YENEEA. The CDR3 bases are TGTGCCGGGGGGCGGGAGTCCAAAAACATTCAGTACTTC. This codes for CAGGRESKNIQYF.

This clone appeared once. The chain carries TRBV2 and TRBJ2-7; 9 bases are a match to TRBD1. This CDR3 is 12 amino acids long. The V and J ends lost 7 bases and 10 bases, in that order; junction bases with no gene match: 8. From germline, CDR1 is SNHLY and CDR2 FYNNEI. CDR3 region: CASTLDRGPQYF. In nucleotides, the CDR3 is TGTGCCAGCACGTTGGACAGGGGTCCCCAGTACTTC.

The J gene is TRBJ1-4, the V gene TRBV7-9; a weak D match, TRBD1 (5 bases). This CDR3 contains 16 residues. Germline values: CDR1 SEHNR, CDR2 FQNEAQ (reference sequence). Trimming stripped 5 bases from V and 4 bases from J, with 17 bases between. CDR3 loop: CASSPSDRPFNEKLFF. The CDR3 nucleotides are TGTGCCAGCAGCCCGTCCGACAGACCGTTTAATGAAAAACTGTTTTTT.